This TCR beta chain was recorded in a study of T-cell memory formation after mild COVID-19. In the study overall: Clusters were largely donor specific. General study points: The authors left the SARS-CoV-2 specificity of second-wave clones peaking on day 37 unconfirmed. Several responding clones turned up in pre-infection memory, indicating that cross-reactive memory may have taken part.

UMIs and sample barcodes were carried by the TCR alpha and TCR beta cDNA libraries that 5'RACE produced using constant-segment primers. MiXCR, applied by TCRdb to the 5' RACE reads, yields one record per CDR3 protein. The table records about 150,000 distinct CDR3 sequences, approximately 25% of them present only once. As to this clonotype: Its antigen is currently unknown.

The source of this sequence is an adult woman who had mild COVID-19 (a few samples of this study predate the infection). Cell type and time point are not known. The sequencing input was PBMCs or a T cell subset sorted from them (not recorded which).

CDR3 loop: CASSLGNGDWDEQFF. As DNA, the CDR3 is TGTGCCAGCAGCTTAGGGAACGGGGATTGGGATGAGCAGTTCTTC. The chain combines TRBV7-3 with TRBJ2-1; D is possibly TRBD2 (5 bases). Per germline, CDR1 SGHTA and CDR2 FQGTGA. The CDR3 covers 15 residues. The V gene lost 2 bases and the J gene lost 8 bases, with 16 bases spanning the gap.